This entry lists 20 T cell receptor beta chains sequenced from one sample in a study of blood T cell repertoires in COVID-19. Assay used: immunoSEQ multiplex PCR; TCRdb lists only in-frame clones, some missing. The sample holds about 170,000 clones, roughly 84% seen once. Sequences were obtained from peripheral blood. The receptors here all came from a woman between 65 and 79 years old with COVID-19, enrolled during active disease.

The genes are TRBV30 and TRBJ1-4; D unresolved. From germline, CDR1 is GTSNPN and CDR2 SVGIG (reference sequence). The V end was cut by 4 bases, the J end by 7 bases, with 13 bases between. This CDR3 is built from 13 residues. CDR3 nucleotides: TGTGCCTGGACCGCTGGTACGGGTGAAAAACTGTTTTTT. This gives the protein CAWTAGTGEKLFF. Variable domain in full (rest from reference TRBV30 and TRBJ1-4): SQTIHQWPATLVQPVGSPLSLECTVEGTSNPNLYWYRQAAGRGLQLLFYSVGIGQISSEVPQNLSASRPQDRQFILSSKKLLLSDSGFYLCAWTAGTGEKLFFGSGTQLSVL.

This rearrangement joins TRBV18 to TRBJ2-7, with 8 bases that match TRBD1. The J segment lost 5 bases and the V segment lost 6 bases, leaving 6 bases of the junction unmatched. The CDR3 length is 13 residues. Germline lookup yields CDR1 KGHSH and CDR2 LQKENI. The CDR3 is CASSLGQGDEQYV. The CDR3 coding sequence is TGTGCCAGCTCCCTCGGACAGGGAGACGAGCAGTACGTC.

This clone was counted only a few times. The J gene is TRBJ2-7, the V gene TRBV5-4; D might be TRBD1 (6 bases). Trimming stripped 4 bases from V and 5 bases from J, with 16 bases between. Germline CDR1 and CDR2: SGHNT and YYREEE (reference sequence). This CDR3 spans 14 amino acids. The CDR3 sequence: CASSRPGTSDEQYF. The CDR3 DNA is TGTGCCAGCAGCCGGCCAGGGACAAGTGACGAGCAGTACTTC.

The table lists this clone with a count of one. The chain is built from TRBV7-2 and TRBJ1-2; 7 positions agree with TRBD1. This CDR3 spans 14 amino acids. In germline, CDR1 is SGHTA, CDR2 FQGNSA. The junction had 6 bases not matched to a gene; V was cut back by 2 bases and J by 6 bases. The CDR3 sequence is CASSLSTGQDGYTF. DNA for the CDR3: TGTGCCAGCAGCTTATCGACAGGGCAGGATGGCTACACCTTC.

This clone has just one count. The rearrangement joins TRBV3-1 (or the pseudogene TRBV3-2) to TRBJ1-1; maybe TRBD1 (5 bases). Looked up from germline, CDR1 is LGHDT and CDR2 is YNNKEL (reference sequence). Deletions cut 1 base from V and 4 bases from J, with 10 bases between. The CDR3 has 14 amino acids. CDR3 in DNA: TGTGCCAGCAGCCAAGGACGGGGGAGCACTGAAGCTTTCTTT. It translates to CASSQGRGSTEAFF.

The V and J genes are TRBV3-1 (or the pseudogene TRBV3-2) and TRBJ2-7, with D tentatively TRBD2 (5 bases). The germline V and J ends were trimmed by 1 base and 7 bases, with 8 bases remaining between them. CDR1 is LGHDT, CDR2 YNNKEL, per germline (reference sequence). CDR3 length equals 12 residues. CDR3 DNA: TGTGCCAGCAGCCAAGGCGGGCGGGAGCAGTACTTC. Its protein product is CASSQGGREQYF.

V gene TRBV6-5 combines with J gene TRBJ2-3; TRBD2 might be the D (5 bases). The CDR3 sequence is 13 residues long. V dropped 9 bases and J dropped 1 base, with 11 bases sitting between them. From germline, CDR1 is MNHEY and CDR2 SVGAGI. The CDR3 DNA sequence: TGTGCCAGGGCAAGTAGCGGCACAGATACGCAGTATTTT. This gives the protein CARASSGTDTQYF.

The chain combines TRBV6-5 with TRBJ1-1; 10 nucleotides match TRBD1. The CDR3 is 15 residues long. Germline V lookup: CDR1 MNHEY, CDR2 SVGAGI. V shed 4 bases, J shed 11 bases, and the junction held 13 bases outside the gene matches. The CDR3 is CASSSPRQGASEAFF. Written as DNA, the CDR3 is TGTGCCAGCAGTTCCCCTAGACAGGGGGCAAGTGAGGCTTTCTTT.

The CDR3 reads CASSTTLSGANVLTF. The CDR3 nucleotides are TGTGCCAGCAGCACCACTCTTTCTGGGGCCAACGTCCTGACTTTC. The chain recombines TRBV6-5 with TRBJ2-6, with D unclear. Trimming pared 6 bases from V and 1 base from J, leaving 10 bases between. Per germline, CDR1 MNHEY and CDR2 SVGAGI. CDR3 length: 15 amino acids.

This chain connects TRBV6-1 to TRBJ1-3; D not certain. Germline CDR1 reads MNHNS; CDR2 reads SASEGT. With 2 bases removed from V and 0 bases from J, the gap between germline ends came to 8 bases. CDR3 length: 15 residues. The DNA of the CDR3 is TGTGCCAGCAGTGAATCCCCCCGCTCTGGAAACACCATATATTTT. This gives the protein CASSESPRSGNTIYF.

The chain joins TRBV30 to TRBJ2-1; the match to TRBD2 covers 9 bases. The CDR3 covers 13 residues. Germline CDR1 is GTSNPN and CDR2 is SVGIG (reference sequence). The ends lost 5 bases at V and 7 bases at J; junction bases unmatched: 6. The CDR3 region has the DNA TGTGCCTGGTGGCGGGGGGGTCGGAATGAGCAGTTCTTC. Residues: CAWWRGGRNEQFF. Complete variable domain (other parts from reference TRBV30 and TRBJ2-1): SQTIHQWPATLVQPVGSPLSLECTVEGTSNPNLYWYRQAAGRGLQLLFYSVGIGQISSEVPQNLSASRPQDRQFILSSKKLLLSDSGFYLCAWWRGGRNEQFFGPGTRLTVL.

The chain carries TRBV28 and TRBJ2-2, with a tentative D call TRBD1 (6 bases). The CDR3 has 15 amino acids. Trimming took 6 bases from V and 6 from J, leaving 17 bases between them. Germline V lookup: CDR1 MDHEN, CDR2 SYDVKM. CDR3 in amino acids: CASRPTGTSPGELFF. In nucleotides, the CDR3 is TGTGCCAGCAGACCTACCGGGACATCGCCCGGGGAGCTGTTTTTT. The entire variable domain, with the rest obtained from reference TRBV28 and TRBJ2-2, is as follows: DVKVTQSSRYLVKRTGEKVFLECVQDMDHENMFWYRQDPGLGLRLIYFSYDVKMKEKGDIPEGYSVSREKKERFSLILESASTNQTSMYLCASRPTGTSPGELFFGEGSRLTVL.

The chain links TRBV2 to TRBJ1-5, with 9 bases aligning to TRBD1. CDR1 is SNHLY, CDR2 FYNNEI, per germline. The CDR3 totals 15 residues. Germline trimming cut 4 bases from V and 1 base from J; bases unmatched to any gene: 2. CDR3 sequence: CASSATGGSNQPQHF. The CDR3 region has the DNA TGTGCCAGCAGTGCGACAGGGGGGAGCAATCAGCCCCAGCATTTT.

The J gene is TRBJ2-6, the V gene TRBV9; the match to TRBD1 covers 7 bases. This CDR3 has 17 amino acids. V lost 4 bases, J lost 1 base, and 8 bases stayed unmatched. Germline V gene lookup returns CDR1 SGDLS and CDR2 YYNGEE. DNA for the CDR3: TGTGCCAGCAGCACCCCGACAGGGTGGTCTGGGGCCAACGTCCTGACTTTC. Translation gives CASSTPTGWSGANVLTF.

The V and J genes are TRBV18 and TRBJ2-5; the D gene is possibly TRBD1 (5 bases). V was cut by 4 bases and J by 7 bases, with 19 bases left in between. The CDR3 is made up of 15 amino acids. The germline CDR1 and CDR2 sequences are KGHSH and LQKENI. The CDR3: CASSRSDSARGTQYF. In nucleotides, the CDR3 is TGTGCCAGCTCACGGTCAGATTCGGCTAGGGGGACCCAGTACTTC.

V gene TRBV12-5 combines with J gene TRBJ2-1; 9 nucleotides agree with TRBD2. This CDR3 comprises 16 residues. With V trimmed by 4 bases and J by 7 bases, 11 bases remained unmatched. Germline CDR1 and CDR2: LGHNT and FRNRAP. The CDR3: CASGSNVAGVGNEQFF. The CDR3 DNA is TGTGCTAGTGGTTCTAACGTAGCGGGAGTTGGTAATGAGCAGTTCTTC.

V and J are TRBV12-3 or TRBV12-4 and TRBJ1-2; 8 bases match TRBD1. The V gene end was trimmed by 4 bases and the J gene end by 7 bases; junction bases not matched to a gene: 5. The CDR3 covers 13 residues. CDR3 sequence: CASSSDRDTGYTF. The CDR3 bases are TGTGCCAGCAGTTCGGACAGGGATACTGGCTACACCTTC.

The chain joins TRBV7-2 to TRBJ1-3; D gene ambiguous. Trimming removed 0 bases at V and 0 bases at J, with 9 bases between. The CDR3 runs to 16 residues. Germline values: CDR1 SGHTA, CDR2 FQGNSA. CDR3 amino acids: CASSLAPGNSGNTIYF. The CDR3 region has the DNA TGTGCCAGCAGCTTAGCTCCGGGGAACTCTGGAAACACCATATATTTT.

The CDR3 DNA follows: TGCAGCGTTGAGGCAGTTACTGGCTACACCTTC. Translated, it gives CSVEAVTGYTF. This chain links TRBV29-1 with TRBJ1-2; no clear D gene. Germline CDR1 reads SQVTM; CDR2 reads ANQGSEA. V shed 3 bases and J shed 7 bases, with 9 bases lying between them. The CDR3 totals 11 residues.

The genes are TRBV30 and TRBJ2-2; D unclear. The CDR3 totals 12 residues. Trimming pared 5 bases from V and 7 bases from J, leaving 11 bases between. Per germline, CDR1 GTSNPN and CDR2 SVGIG (reference sequence). The CDR3 reads CAWFDGGGELFF. Written as DNA, the CDR3 is TGTGCCTGGTTCGATGGCGGCGGGGAGCTGTTTTTT. Drawing the rest from reference TRBV30 and TRBJ2-2, the complete variable domain is SQTIHQWPATLVQPVGSPLSLECTVEGTSNPNLYWYRQAAGRGLQLLFYSVGIGQISSEVPQNLSASRPQDRQFILSSKKLLLSDSGFYLCAWFDGGGELFFGEGSRLTVL.